These T cell receptor beta chains were read from a single sample in a study of OX40 agonist ivuxolimab in advanced cancers. TCRdb's copy holds only in-frame clones and misses some; the assay was immunoSEQ multiplex PCR. The table has tens of thousands of clones, about 80% seen once; the top ten hold about 1.8%. Sequencing used CD4+ or CD8+ T cells sorted from blood, obtained in a trial of the OX40 agonist ivuxolimab. Receptor source: an adult with an advanced solid tumor such as melanoma, head and neck, liver or kidney cancer. Both conserved end residues are part of each CDR3. Each record gives: J gene, V gene, D gene, clone size, CDR3 protein, CDR3 DNA. D genes are given only for firm matches. Some rows have no size entry. The others give once, few or many, or a class for an expanded clone.

>TRBJ1-1|TRBV5-1|TRBD1|.
CASSLQGQAMNTEAFF
TGCGCCAGCAGCTTGCAGGGACAGGCGATGAACACTGAAGCTTTCTTT
>TRBJ2-7|TRBV19|.|.
CASWRGDGYEQYF
TGTGCCAGTTGGCGTGGGGATGGGTACGAGCAGTACTTC
>TRBJ2-7|TRBV5-1|.|.
CASSLGGSTPSYEQYF
TGCGCCAGCAGCTTGGGGGGGTCGACTCCCTCCTACGAGCAGTACTTC
>TRBJ2-7|TRBV28|.|.
CASSFGRANEQYF
TGTGCCAGCAGTTTTGGCAGGGCGAACGAGCAGTACTTC
>TRBJ1-3|TRBV7-9|.|.
CASSHSDRGGNTIYF
TGTGCCAGCAGCCACTCGGACAGAGGAGGAAACACCATATATTTT
>TRBJ1-2|TRBV7-9|.|.
CASSLYSSYGYTF
TGTGCCAGCAGCTTGTACTCGAGCTATGGCTACACCTTC
>TRBJ1-2|TRBV4-1|.|.
CASSQNSFLRGSYGYTF
TGCGCCAGCAGCCAAAATTCTTTTCTGAGGGGTAGCTATGGCTACACCTTC
>TRBJ1-1|TRBV19|TRBD1|.
CASSRDRNTEAFF
TGTGCCAGTAGCAGGGACAGGAACACTGAAGCTTTCTTT
>TRBJ2-4|TRBV4-3|TRBD1|.
CASSQDARGPAKNIQYF
TGCGCCAGCAGCCAAGATGCTAGGGGGCCGGCCAAAAACATTCAGTACTTC
>TRBJ2-7|TRBV6-1|TRBD1|.
CASTENRGWGEQYF
TGTGCCAGCACTGAAAACAGGGGGTGGGGCGAGCAGTACTTC
>TRBJ2-6|TRBV2|.|.
CASTEEGSGANVLTF
TGTGCCAGCACTGAAGAGGGCTCTGGGGCCAACGTCCTGACTTTC
>TRBJ2-7|TRBV7-2|.|.
CASSSGVTGASSEQYF
TGTGCCAGCAGCTCTGGAGTAACGGGGGCCTCGAGCGAGCAGTACTTC
>TRBJ2-6|TRBV6-6|.|.
CASGAGNSGANVLTF
TGTGCCAGCGGGGCAGGGAACTCTGGGGCCAACGTCCTGACTTTC
>TRBJ2-3|TRBV30|.|.
CAGIPGLSRTDTQYF
TGTGCCGGAATTCCGGGTCTGTCCAGGACAGATACGCAGTATTTT
>TRBJ2-5|TRBV9|.|.
CASSPGAGNQETQYF
TGTGCCAGCAGCCCCGGCGCAGGGAACCAAGAGACCCAGTACTTC
>TRBJ2-7|TRBV30|.|.
CAWTPRDLYEQYF
TGTGCCTGGACCCCGAGGGACCTCTACGAGCAGTACTTC
>TRBJ2-7|TRBV9|.|.
CASSESNRDISEQYF
TGTGCCAGCAGCGAAAGTAACCGGGACATATCCGAGCAGTACTTC
>TRBJ2-1|TRBV4-3|.|.
CASSQGSSYNEQFF
TGCGCCAGCAGCCAAGGCAGCTCCTACAATGAGCAGTTCTTC
>TRBJ1-1|TRBV6-5|.|.
CASSEPVTNTEAFF
TGTGCCAGCTCGGAGCCAGTCACGAACACTGAAGCTTTCTTT
>TRBJ2-7|TRBV11-2|.|.
CASSSPGDRDYEQYF
TGTGCCAGCAGCTCCCCGGGAGACAGGGACTACGAGCAGTACTTC
>TRBJ1-1|TRBV6-6|.|.
CASSYSTENTEAFF
TGTGCCAGCAGTTACTCTACAGAGAACACTGAGGCTTTCTTT
>TRBJ1-6|TRBV5-4|.|.
CASSRGIGNSPLHF
TGTGCCAGCAGCAGGGGAATCGGCAATTCACCCCTCCACTTT
>TRBJ1-2|TRBV27|TRBD1|.
CTSRHAPRRRGLYGYTF
TGTACCAGCAGGCACGCCCCGCGGCGCAGGGGGCTCTATGGCTACACCTTC
>TRBJ1-3|TRBV5-6|.|.
CASSWAFGGNTIYF
TGTGCCAGCAGCTGGGCCTTCGGTGGAAACACCATATATTTT
>TRBJ2-2|TRBV9|.|.
CASSVEGETGELFF
TGTGCCAGCAGCGTCGAGGGGGAAACCGGGGAGCTGTTTTTT
>TRBJ2-2|TRBV5-1|.|.
CASIFGAGELFF
TGCGCCAGCATATTCGGAGCCGGGGAGCTGTTTTTT
>TRBJ2-5|TRBV9|.|.
CASSLHFQETQYF
TGTGCCAGCAGCCTGCATTTCCAAGAGACCCAGTACTTC
>TRBJ2-7|TRBV7-2|.|.
CASSLPGGHEQYF
TGTGCCAGCAGCTTACCCGGGGGCCACGAGCAGTACTTC
>TRBJ1-2|TRBV4-3|.|.
CASSQERYGDGYTF
TGCGCCAGCAGCCAAGAGAGATACGGGGATGGCTACACCTTC
>TRBJ1-2|TRBV5-1|.|few
CASSLAGTAQGGYTF
TGCGCCAGTTCGCTTGCGGGGACGGCCCAGGGTGGCTACACCTTC
>TRBJ2-5|TRBV2|.|.
CASRRALGETQYF
TGTGCCAGCCGTCGGGCCCTAGGAGAGACCCAGTACTTC
>TRBJ1-4|TRBV19|.|.
CASSIPRGGGNEKLFF
TGTGCCAGTAGTATCCCCAGGGGCGGGGGTAATGAAAAACTGTTTTTT
>TRBJ2-7|TRBV21-1|.|few
CAILFGGQFLTYEQYF
TGTGCCATTCTCTTTGGGGGACAGTTCTTAACCTACGAGCAGTACTTC
>TRBJ2-1|TRBV6-6|.|.
CASTRDLQPEQFF
TGTGCCAGCACTCGGGACTTACAACCTGAGCAGTTCTTC
>TRBJ2-1|TRBV5-1|.|.
CASSQRDSMGNEQFF
TGCGCCAGCAGCCAACGGGACTCCATGGGCAATGAGCAGTTCTTC
>TRBJ1-4|TRBV5-1|TRBD1|.
CASSFRPGQGAREKLFF
TGCGCCAGCAGCTTTCGTCCGGGACAGGGGGCAAGAGAAAAACTGTTTTTT
>TRBJ2-3|TRBV6-1|TRBD2|.
CASGTSGADTQYF
TGTGCCAGTGGGACTAGCGGGGCCGATACGCAGTATTTT
>TRBJ1-6|TRBV6-5|.|.
CASSIQSSYNSPLHF
TGTGCCAGCAGTATTCAGAGCTCCTATAATTCACCCCTCCACTTT
>TRBJ2-5|TRBV4-2|TRBD2|.
CASSQLSGVAGSETQYF
TGTGCCAGCAGCCAACTTTCCGGGGTAGCGGGGAGTGAGACCCAGTACTTC
>TRBJ1-2|TRBV27|.|.
CASSGGRLIGYTF
TGTGCCAGCAGTGGGGGGCGATTGATCGGCTACACCTTC
>TRBJ2-5|TRBV11-3|.|.
CASSQILGETQYF
TGTGCCAGCAGCCAAATACTAGGGGAGACCCAGTACTTC